The rows below give T cell receptor beta chains drawn from one sample of a study of CXCR3-negative and CXCR3-positive naive CD8 T cells. Reanalyzing the 5' RACE reads, TCRdb keeps one entry per CDR3 protein, without DNA. Across roughly 71,000 distinct CDR3 sequences, the top ten clones capture over 1.3% of the sample. Sample: naive CXCR3- CD8+ T cells from blood. These receptors all stem from a human donor in good health. Some clones in this sample may be carry-over from other donors' samples. The CDR3 runs from the conserved cysteine through the conserved F or W.

v_gene: TRBV6-6; j_gene: TRBJ2-7; CDR3aa: CASSLDRPYEQYF
v_gene: TRBV6-5; j_gene: TRBJ1-5; CDR3aa: CASSITGGYNQPQHF
v_gene: TRBV7-9; j_gene: TRBJ1-1; CDR3aa: CASSLELREEAFF
v_gene: TRBV4-3; j_gene: TRBJ1-2; CDR3aa: CASSPGGGLGYGYTF
v_gene: TRBV4-2; j_gene: TRBJ2-5; CDR3aa: CASSQDVASGDPRETQYF
v_gene: TRBV2; j_gene: TRBJ2-3; CDR3aa: CASSTSGGPDTQYF
v_gene: TRBV5-1; j_gene: TRBJ2-7; CDR3aa: CASSLGIAGEVSVSNEQYF
v_gene: TRBV15; j_gene: TRBJ1-2; CDR3aa: CATSRTLTGAYGYTF
v_gene: TRBV27; j_gene: TRBJ1-6; CDR3aa: CASSLSGGGSPLHF
v_gene: TRBV5-5; j_gene: TRBJ1-1; CDR3aa: CASTSGASNTEAFF
v_gene: TRBV9; j_gene: TRBJ1-2; CDR3aa: CASSARDSLNYGYTF
v_gene: TRBV12-3/TRBV12-4; j_gene: TRBJ2-1; CDR3aa: CASSLSGTSYNEQFF
v_gene: TRBV7-2; j_gene: TRBJ1-2; CDR3aa: CASSLGETGASNYGYTF